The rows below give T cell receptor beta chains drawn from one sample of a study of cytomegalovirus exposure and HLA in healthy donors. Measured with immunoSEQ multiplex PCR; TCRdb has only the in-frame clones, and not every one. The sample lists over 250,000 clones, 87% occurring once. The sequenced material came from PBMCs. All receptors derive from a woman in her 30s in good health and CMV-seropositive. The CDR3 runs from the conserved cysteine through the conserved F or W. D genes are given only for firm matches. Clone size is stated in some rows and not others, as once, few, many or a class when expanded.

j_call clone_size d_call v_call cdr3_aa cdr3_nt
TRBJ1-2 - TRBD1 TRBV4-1 CASSQDGTDYGYTF TGCGCCAGCAGCCAAGATGGGACAGACTATGGCTACACCTTC
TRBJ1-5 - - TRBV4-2 CASSQVGGAASNQPQHF TGTGCCAGCAGCCAAGTAGGAGGGGCGGCGAGCAATCAGCCCCAGCATTTT
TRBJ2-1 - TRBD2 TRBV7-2 CASSLISGLAGGYEQFF TGTGCCAGCAGCTTAATTTCCGGGCTAGCGGGGGGGTATGAGCAGTTCTTC
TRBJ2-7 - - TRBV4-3 CASSQDRQGQSYEQYF TGCGCCAGCAGCCAAGATAGGCAGGGGCAATCCTACGAGCAGTACTTC
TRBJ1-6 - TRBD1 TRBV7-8 CASSSGDRNNSPLHF TGTGCCAGCAGCTCTGGGGACAGGAATAATTCACCCCTCCACTTT
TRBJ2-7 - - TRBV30 CAWSGEYYEQYF TGTGCCTGGAGTGGGGAGTACTACGAGCAGTACTTC
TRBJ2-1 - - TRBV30 CAWSPPGGLGGGKQFF TGTGCCTGGAGTCCCCCAGGGGGGCTAGGCGGGGGCAAGCAGTTCTTC
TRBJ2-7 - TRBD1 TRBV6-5 CAGQRTGGTYEQYF TGTGCCGGCCAACGGACAGGGGGAACCTACGAGCAGTACTTC
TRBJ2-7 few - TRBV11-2 CASSFTGVEQYF TGTGCCAGCAGCTTCACCGGGGTAGAGCAGTACTTC
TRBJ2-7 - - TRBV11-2 CASSSGSKGFGHFF TGTGCCAGCAGCTCCGGGTCAAAAGGGTTCGGTCACTTCTTC
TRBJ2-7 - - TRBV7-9 CASSFEGPHEQYF TGTGCCAGCAGCTTTGAGGGACCCCACGAGCAGTACTTC
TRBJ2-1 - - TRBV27 CASSLTRVDNEQFF TGTGCCAGCAGTCTTACACGGGTCGACAATGAGCAGTTCTTC
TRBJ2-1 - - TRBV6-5 CASSYGILSYNEQFF TGTGCCAGCAGTTACGGGATCCTCTCCTACAATGAGCAGTTCTTC
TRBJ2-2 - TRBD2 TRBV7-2 CASSLGGPTGELFF TGTGCCAGCAGCTTGGGAGGGCCCACCGGGGAGCTGTTTTTT
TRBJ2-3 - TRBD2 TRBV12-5 CASGLDGSGSGSTDTQYF TGTGCTAGTGGTTTGGACGGTAGCGGGAGTGGGAGCACAGATACGCAGTATTTT
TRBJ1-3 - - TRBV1 CTSSPEGRGSSGNTIYF TGCACCAGCAGCCCAGAGGGGAGGGGGAGCTCTGGAAACACCATATATTTT
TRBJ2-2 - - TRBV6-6 CASSYAGSSTGELFF TGTGCCAGCAGTTACGCGGGTTCCAGCACCGGGGAGCTGTTTTTT
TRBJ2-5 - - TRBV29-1 CSAPEGETQYF TGCAGCGCCCCCGAGGGAGAGACCCAGTACTTC
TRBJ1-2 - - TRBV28 CASSAPDRYYGYTF TGTGCCAGCAGTGCTCCGGACAGATATTATGGCTACACCTTC
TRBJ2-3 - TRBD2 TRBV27 CASSPLDHTSGSRTDTQYF TGTGCCAGCAGTCCCTTAGACCACACTAGCGGGAGCCGGACAGATACGCAGTATTTT
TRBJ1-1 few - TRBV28 CASRRLGMNTEAFF TGTGCCAGCAGGAGACTCGGGATGAACACTGAAGCTTTCTTT
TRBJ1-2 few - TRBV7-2 CASSRARDYGYTF TGTGCCAGCAGCCGCGCCAGGGACTATGGCTACACCTTC
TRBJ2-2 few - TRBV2 CASIAPGTGELFF TGTGCCAGCATTGCCCCTGGGACCGGGGAGCTGTTTTTT
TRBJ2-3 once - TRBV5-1 CASNTLDTQYF TGCGCCAGCAACACTTTAGATACGCAGTATTTT
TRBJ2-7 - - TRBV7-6 CASSPWTDYEQYF TGTGCCAGCAGCCCCTGGACGGACTACGAGCAGTACTTC
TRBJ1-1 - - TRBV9 CASSVVWNTEAFF TGTGCCAGCAGCGTAGTGTGGAACACTGAAGCTTTCTTT
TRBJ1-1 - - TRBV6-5 CASSYFGGVNTEAFF TGTGCCAGCAGTTACTTCGGGGGGGTGAACACTGAAGCTTTCTTT
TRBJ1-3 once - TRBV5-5 CASSLSGGAVSGNTIYF TGTGCCAGCAGCTTGTCCGGGGGGGCAGTCTCTGGAAACACCATATATTTT
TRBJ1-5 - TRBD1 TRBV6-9 CASSTSGGAYSNQPQHF TGTGCCAGCAGTACATCAGGGGGCGCTTATAGCAATCAGCCCCAGCATTTT
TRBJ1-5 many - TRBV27 CASSLTGINQPQHF TGTGCCAGCAGTTTAACGGGGATCAATCAGCCCCAGCATTTT
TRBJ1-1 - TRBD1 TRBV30 CAWGVQGAGTEAFF TGTGCCTGGGGCGTACAGGGGGCGGGCACTGAAGCTTTCTTT
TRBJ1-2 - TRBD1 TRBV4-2 CASSPKLGDRINYGYTF TGTGCCAGCAGCCCTAAACTTGGGGACAGGATTAACTATGGCTACACCTTC
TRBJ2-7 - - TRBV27 CASSPLSAPPSYEQYF TGTGCCAGCAGTCCCTTGTCGGCGCCCCCTTCCTACGAGCAGTACTTC